The entry below gives a single T cell receptor beta chain sequence along with its context. Many counts were recorded for this clone. This clone's antigen is unknown. No clone much larger than this one lies a single base away; base qualities are absent. Library generation was performed with PCR. Sequenced on an Illumina HiSeq 4000. High-throughput sequencing was used to profile the CDR3 region of the TCR beta-chain in every patient. The authors' pipeline ran thus. CDR3 differences across clinicopathological groups were used to build a classifier for discriminating distant-metastatic papillary thyroid cancer patients. To measure repertoire diversity the researchers used the Shannon index, while the Morisita-Horn index served to gauge how similar the tumor and blood repertoires were. Through fastp at Q25 and MiXCR, TCRdb rebuilt clones from the public reads, retaining in-frame beta chains. The V and J calls were determined by TCRdb, not by the authors. Within this sample are about 5,900 clones, with 20% to 30% of them counted one time only. The ten largest make up approximately 12% of the sample.

The germline V gene sets CDR1 to ENHRY and CDR2 to SYGVKD. Relative to germline, V is missing 10 bases and J is missing 0 bases, with 7 bases of the junction outside any gene match. Counted from cysteine to phenylalanine, this CDR3 has 16 amino acids. The sequence is cut down to CDR3 DNA, 48 bases in frame from base 1. The data stem from a study of metastatic and nonmetastatic thyroid tumors (dated by TCRdb to 2020 to 2022). Context from the whole study: Repertoires were compared across peripheral blood and tumor or nodule tissue samples from malignant and benign thyroid patients.

Broader findings and caveats from the paper: In both blood and tumor samples, malignant tumors were reported to have significantly higher TCR beta diversity than benign nodules.

None of the patients had been given any treatment before thyroid surgery. The study retrospectively analysed patient clinical samples collected from about 2012 to 2019 using T-cell receptor beta sequencing. Recombination connected TRBV10-3 to TRBJ2-3; 13 bases in the junction line up with TRBD2. Sequenced material: adjacent normal tissue. The clonotype was recovered from a male donor with papillary thyroid cancer or a benign thyroid nodule (not recorded which). Some clones in this sample may be carry-over from other donors' samples. The CDR3 protein: CATRLAGGSSTDTQYF. The DNA sequence is given as TGTGCCACCCGACTAGCGGGAGGATCTAGCACAGATACGCAGTATTTT.